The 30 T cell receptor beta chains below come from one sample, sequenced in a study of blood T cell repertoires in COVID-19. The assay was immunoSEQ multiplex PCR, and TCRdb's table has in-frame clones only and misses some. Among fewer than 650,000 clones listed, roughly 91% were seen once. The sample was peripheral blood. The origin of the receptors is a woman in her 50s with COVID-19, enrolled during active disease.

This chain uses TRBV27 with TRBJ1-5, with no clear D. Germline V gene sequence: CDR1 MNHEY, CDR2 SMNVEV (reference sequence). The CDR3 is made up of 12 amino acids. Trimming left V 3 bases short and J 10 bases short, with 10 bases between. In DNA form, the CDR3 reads TGTGCCAGCAGTTTTTATGAGGGTCCCCAGCATTTT. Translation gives CASSFYEGPQHF.

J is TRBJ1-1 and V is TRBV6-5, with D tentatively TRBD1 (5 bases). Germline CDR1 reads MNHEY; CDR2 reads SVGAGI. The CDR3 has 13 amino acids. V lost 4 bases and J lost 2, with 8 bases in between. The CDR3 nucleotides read TGTGCCAGCAGTTTGACAGTTAACACTGAAGCTTTCTTT. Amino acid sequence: CASSLTVNTEAFF.

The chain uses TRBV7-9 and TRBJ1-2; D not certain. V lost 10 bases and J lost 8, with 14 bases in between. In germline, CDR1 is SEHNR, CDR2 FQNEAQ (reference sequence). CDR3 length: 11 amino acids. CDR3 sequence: CAISHAEGYTF. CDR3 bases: TGTGCCATCTCCCATGCTGAGGGCTACACCTTC. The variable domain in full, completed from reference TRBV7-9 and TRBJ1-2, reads DTGVSQNPRHKITKRGQNVTFRCDPISEHNRLYWYRQTLGQGPEFLTYFQNEAQLEKSRLLSDRFSAERPKGSFSTLEIQRTEQGDSAMYLCAISHAEGYTFGSGTRLTVV.

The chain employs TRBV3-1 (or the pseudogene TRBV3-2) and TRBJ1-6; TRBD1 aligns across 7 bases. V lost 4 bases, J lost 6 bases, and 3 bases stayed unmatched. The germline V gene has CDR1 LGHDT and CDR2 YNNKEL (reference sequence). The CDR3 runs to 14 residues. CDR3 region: CASSPTGSNSPLHF. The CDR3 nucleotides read TGTGCCAGCAGCCCGACAGGGAGTAATTCACCCCTCCACTTT.

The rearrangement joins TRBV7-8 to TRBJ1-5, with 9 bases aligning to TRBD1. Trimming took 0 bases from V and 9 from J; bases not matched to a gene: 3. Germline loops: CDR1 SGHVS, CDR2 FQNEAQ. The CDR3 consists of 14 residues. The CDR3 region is CASSLAGTGRPQHF. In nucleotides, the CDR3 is TGTGCCAGCAGCTTAGCCGGGACAGGGAGGCCCCAGCATTTT.

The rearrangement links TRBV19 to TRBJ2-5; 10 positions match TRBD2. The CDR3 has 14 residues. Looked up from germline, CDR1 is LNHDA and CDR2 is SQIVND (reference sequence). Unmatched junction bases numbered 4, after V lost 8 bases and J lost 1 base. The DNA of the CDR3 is TGTGCCAGTTCTAGCGGGGGTTCCCAAGAGACCCAGTACTTC. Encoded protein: CASSSGGSQETQYF.

In DNA, the CDR3 is TGCGCCAGCAGTCCCCGCGGAGGGGACCCTCGGCTTAACTATGGCTACACCTTC. Translation gives CASSPRGGDPRLNYGYTF. This sequence joins TRBV23-1 and TRBJ1-2, with D maybe TRBD1 (5 bases). TRBV23-1 falls under the ORF class, with uncertain function. V shed 4 bases and J shed 1 base, with 22 bases lying between them. The CDR3 consists of 18 residues.

The CDR3 region has the DNA TGTGCCAGCAGCCCCCGGACTAGCGGGGGCTCCTACAATGAGCAGTTCTTC. Protein sequence: CASSPRTSGGSYNEQFF. V gene TRBV7-6 combines with J gene TRBJ2-1, with TRBD2 matching over 13 bases. This CDR3 is built from 17 residues. Per the germline V gene, CDR1 is SGHVS and CDR2 is FNYEAQ. V gave up 5 bases and J gave up 0 bases; unmatched junction bases: 4.

CDR3 region: CASQASLAGGEQYF. In nucleotides, the CDR3 is TGTGCCAGCCAAGCTTCCTTAGCGGGAGGGGAGCAGTACTTC. V usage is TRBV9 and J usage is TRBJ2-7, with 11 bases fitting TRBD2. V shed 7 bases, J shed 7 bases, and the junction held 10 bases outside the gene matches. The CDR3 totals 14 residues. Germline CDR1 SGDLS, CDR2 YYNGEE.

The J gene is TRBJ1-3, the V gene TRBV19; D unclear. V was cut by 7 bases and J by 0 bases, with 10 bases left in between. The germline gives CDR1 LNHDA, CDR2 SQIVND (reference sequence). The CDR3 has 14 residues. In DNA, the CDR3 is TGTGCCAGTATCGTGACGGGCTCTGGAAACACCATATATTTT. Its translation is CASIVTGSGNTIYF.

The CDR3 here is CATSDPSGTGTPRQYF. The DNA for the CDR3 is TGTGCCACCAGTGATCCATCCGGGACAGGGACCCCAAGGCAGTACTTC. The chain employs TRBV24-1 and TRBJ2-7; TRBD1 agrees at 9 bases. J was trimmed by 9 bases and V by 3 bases; bases with no gene match: 14. This CDR3 contains 16 residues. Germline V gene sequence: CDR1 KGHDR, CDR2 SFDVKD.

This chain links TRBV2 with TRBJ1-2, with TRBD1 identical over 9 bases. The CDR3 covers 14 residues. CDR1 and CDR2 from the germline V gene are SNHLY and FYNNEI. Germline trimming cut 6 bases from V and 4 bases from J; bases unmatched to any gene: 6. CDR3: CASSRDREAYGYTF. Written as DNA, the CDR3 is TGTGCCAGCAGCCGGGACAGGGAGGCCTATGGCTACACCTTC.

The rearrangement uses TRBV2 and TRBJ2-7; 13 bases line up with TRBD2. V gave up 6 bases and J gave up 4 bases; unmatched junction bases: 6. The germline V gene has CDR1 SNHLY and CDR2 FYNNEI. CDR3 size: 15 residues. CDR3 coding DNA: TGTGCCAGCAGGGTGGGGACTAGCGGGATTTACGAGCAGTACTTC. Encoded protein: CASRVGTSGIYEQYF.

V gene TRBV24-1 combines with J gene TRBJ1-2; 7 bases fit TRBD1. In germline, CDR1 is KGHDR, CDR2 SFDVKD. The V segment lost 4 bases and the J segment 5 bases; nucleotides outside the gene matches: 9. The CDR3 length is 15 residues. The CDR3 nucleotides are TGTGCCACCAGTGACACGGGACAGCGACCTTATGGCTACACCTTC. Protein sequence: CATSDTGQRPYGYTF.

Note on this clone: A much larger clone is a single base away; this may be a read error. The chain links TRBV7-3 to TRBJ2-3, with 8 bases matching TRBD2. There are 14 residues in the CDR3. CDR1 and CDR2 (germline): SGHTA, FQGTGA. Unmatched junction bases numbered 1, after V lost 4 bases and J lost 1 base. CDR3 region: CASSSTSGTDTQYF. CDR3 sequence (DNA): TGTGCCAGCAGCTCGACTAGCGGCACAGATACGCAGTATTTT.

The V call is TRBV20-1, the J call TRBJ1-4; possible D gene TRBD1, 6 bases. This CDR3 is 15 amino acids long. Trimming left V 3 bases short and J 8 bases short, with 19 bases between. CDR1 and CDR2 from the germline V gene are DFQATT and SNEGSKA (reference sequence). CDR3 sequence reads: CSASLLKGVGEKLFF. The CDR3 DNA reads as TGCAGTGCTAGTTTATTAAAGGGGGTGGGCGAAAAACTGTTTTTT.

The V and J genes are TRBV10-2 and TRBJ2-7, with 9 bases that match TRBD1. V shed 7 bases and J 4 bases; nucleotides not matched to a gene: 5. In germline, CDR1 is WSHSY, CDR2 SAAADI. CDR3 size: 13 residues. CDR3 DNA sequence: TGCGCCAGCATTGGGGACAGGGTATACGAGCAGTACTTC. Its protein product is CASIGDRVYEQYF.

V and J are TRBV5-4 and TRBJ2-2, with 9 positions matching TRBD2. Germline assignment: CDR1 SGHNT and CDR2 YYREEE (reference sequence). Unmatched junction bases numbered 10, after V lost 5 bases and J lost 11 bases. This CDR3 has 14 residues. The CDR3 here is CASSFASGGSELFF. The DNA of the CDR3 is TGTGCCAGCAGTTTCGCAAGCGGGGGGTCAGAGCTGTTTTTT.

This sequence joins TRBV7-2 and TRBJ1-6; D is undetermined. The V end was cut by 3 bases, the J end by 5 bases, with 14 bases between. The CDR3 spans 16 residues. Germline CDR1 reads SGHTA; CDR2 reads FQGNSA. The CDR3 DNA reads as TGTGCCAGCAGCTTCTCCACGGGGTGGGATAATTCACCCCTCCACTTT. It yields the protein CASSFSTGWDNSPLHF.

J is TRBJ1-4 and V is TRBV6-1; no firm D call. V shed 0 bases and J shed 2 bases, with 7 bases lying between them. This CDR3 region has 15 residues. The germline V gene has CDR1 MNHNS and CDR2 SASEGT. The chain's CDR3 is CASSEARPTNEKLFF. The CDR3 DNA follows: TGTGCCAGCAGTGAAGCCAGGCCCACTAATGAAAAACTGTTTTTT.

CDR3 amino acids: CASSQGTANEKLFF. Written as DNA, the CDR3 is TGCGCCAGCAGCCAAGGGACAGCTAATGAAAAACTGTTTTTT. J is TRBJ1-4 and V is TRBV4-1; weak D call: TRBD1 (6 bases). This CDR3 has 14 residues. Germline CDR1 and CDR2: MGHRA and YSYEKL. The germline V and J ends were trimmed by 1 base and 3 bases, with 6 bases remaining between them.

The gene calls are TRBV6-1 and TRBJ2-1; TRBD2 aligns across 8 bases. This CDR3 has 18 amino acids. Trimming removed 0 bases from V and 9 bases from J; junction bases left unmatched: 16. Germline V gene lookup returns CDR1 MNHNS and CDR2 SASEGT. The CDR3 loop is CASSEAVGIGGAAGEQFF. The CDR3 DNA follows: TGTGCCAGCAGTGAAGCAGTCGGGATCGGGGGGGCGGCAGGTGAGCAGTTCTTC.

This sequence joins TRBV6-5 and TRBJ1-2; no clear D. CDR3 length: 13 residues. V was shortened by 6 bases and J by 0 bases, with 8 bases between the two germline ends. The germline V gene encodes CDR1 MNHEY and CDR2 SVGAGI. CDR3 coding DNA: TGTGCCAGCAGCGCAGGCGCTAACTATGGCTACACCTTC. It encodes CASSAGANYGYTF.

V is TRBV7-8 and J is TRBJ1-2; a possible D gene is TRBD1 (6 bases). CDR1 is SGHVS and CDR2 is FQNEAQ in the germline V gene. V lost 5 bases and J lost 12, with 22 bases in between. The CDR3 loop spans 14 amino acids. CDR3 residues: CASSPFSDRQIHTF. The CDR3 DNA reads TGTGCCAGCAGCCCCTTTAGTGACAGGCAGATCCACACCTTC.

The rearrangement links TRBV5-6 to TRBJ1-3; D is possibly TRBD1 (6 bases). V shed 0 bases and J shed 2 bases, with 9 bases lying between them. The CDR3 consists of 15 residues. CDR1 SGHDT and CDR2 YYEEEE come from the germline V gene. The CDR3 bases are TGTGCCAGCAGCTTGGACAGGGCCCCTGGAAACACCATATATTTT. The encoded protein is CASSLDRAPGNTIYF.

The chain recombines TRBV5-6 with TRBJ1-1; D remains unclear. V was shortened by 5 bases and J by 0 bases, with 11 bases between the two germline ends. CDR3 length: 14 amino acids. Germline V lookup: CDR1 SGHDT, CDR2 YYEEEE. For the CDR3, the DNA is TGTGCCAGCAGGACCACGAGGATGAACACTGAAGCTTTCTTT. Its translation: CASRTTRMNTEAFF.

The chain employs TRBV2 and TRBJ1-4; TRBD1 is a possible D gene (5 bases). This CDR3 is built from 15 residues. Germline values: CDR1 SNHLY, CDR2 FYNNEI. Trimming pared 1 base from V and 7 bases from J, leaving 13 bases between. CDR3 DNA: TGTGCCAGCAGTGAAGAAAGGGACTATGGTGAAAAACTGTTTTTT. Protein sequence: CASSEERDYGEKLFF.

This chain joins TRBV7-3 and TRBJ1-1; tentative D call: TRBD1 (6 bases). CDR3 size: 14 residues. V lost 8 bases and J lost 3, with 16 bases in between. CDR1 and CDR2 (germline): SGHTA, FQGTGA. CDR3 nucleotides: TGTGCCAGCGGTGGGGAGGGGGTGGACACTGAAGCTTTCTTT. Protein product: CASGGEGVDTEAFF.

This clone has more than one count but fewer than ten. The CDR3 region is CASSLAGTPGLGGTF. The CDR3 bases are TGTGCCAGCAGCTTGGCCGGGACTCCAGGGTTAGGAGGAACCTTC. The V call is TRBV5-4, the J call TRBJ1-2; tentative D call: TRBD1 (5 bases). With 0 bases removed from V and 14 bases from J, the gap between germline ends came to 23 bases. The CDR3 loop spans 15 amino acids. Germline CDR1 and CDR2: SGHNT and YYREEE (reference sequence).

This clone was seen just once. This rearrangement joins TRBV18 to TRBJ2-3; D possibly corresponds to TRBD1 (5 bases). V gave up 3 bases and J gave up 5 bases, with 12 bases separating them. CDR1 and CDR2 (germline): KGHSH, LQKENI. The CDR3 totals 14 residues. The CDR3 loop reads CASSPSRAKDTQYF. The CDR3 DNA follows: TGTGCCAGCTCACCGTCCAGGGCCAAAGATACGCAGTATTTT.